This entry features one TCR beta chain sequence. This CDR3 is 13 amino acids long. Germline lookup yields CDR1 SEHNR and CDR2 FQNEAQ (reference sequence). The ends lost 9 bases at V and 2 bases at J; junction bases unmatched: 3. The record originates from a study of blood T cell repertoires in COVID-19. This table comes from immunoSEQ multiplex PCR, and its TCRdb copy is limited to in-frame clones, with some not included. The sample includes approximately 210,000 clones, approximately 80% seen only once; the top ten take 4.3%. The chain combines TRBV7-9 with TRBJ2-3, with 9 nucleotides matching TRBD1. The TCR originated in a man aged 25-45 years with acute COVID-19. Specimen: PBMCs or T cells enriched from blood (not recorded which). The DNA for the CDR3 is TGTGCCAGACAGGGGGCGGTCACAGATACGCAGTATTTT. This encodes CARQGAVTDTQYF. The variable domain in full, with the rest retrieved from reference TRBV7-9 and TRBJ2-3, is DTGVSQNPRHKITKRGQNVTFRCDPISEHNRLYWYRQTLGQGPEFLTYFQNEAQLEKSRLLSDRFSAERPKGSFSTLEIQRTEQGDSAMYLCARQGAVTDTQYFGPGTRLTVL.